The clone carrying this T cell receptor (beta chain) appeared a single time. Germline lookup yields CDR1 SEHNR and CDR2 FQNEAQ (reference sequence). Trimming removed 0 bases from V and 2 bases from J, with 3 bases in between. The CDR3 spans 13 residues. The sample comes from a study of T cell responses to AZD1222 COVID-19 vaccine. Libraries were prepared by immunoSEQ multiplex PCR; TCRdb keeps only in-frame clonotypes and omits some of them. The sample records about 210,000 clones, about 95% being singletons. The TCR originated in an adult who received the MenACWY meningococcal vaccine as a control. Sequencing was performed on peripheral blood, taken 28 days after the second dose of the MenACWY control vaccine. This rearrangement joins TRBV7-9 to TRBJ2-3, with D unresolved. The CDR3: CASSLAFTDTQYF. The CDR3 DNA reads as TGTGCCAGCAGCTTAGCGTTCACAGATACGCAGTATTTT. The variable domain in full, completed from reference TRBV7-9 and TRBJ2-3, reads DTGVSQNPRHKITKRGQNVTFRCDPISEHNRLYWYRQTLGQGPEFLTYFQNEAQLEKSRLLSDRFSAERPKGSFSTLEIQRTEQGDSAMYLCASSLAFTDTQYFGPGTRLTVL.